Sequencing of this T cell receptor beta chain was carried out in a study of T cell responses to AZD1222 COVID-19 vaccine. General study results and limits: Only a handful of people who got AZD1222 tested seropositive at baseline. Samples come after the peak T cell response, not at day 14. CD4 TCRs linked to vaccination spanned spike, dominating at 160-218 and 743-854.

Profiled with immunoSEQ multiplex PCR; TCRdb holds only in-frame clones, not every one. The table includes over 130,000 clones, around nine tenths detected once. This CDR3 is built from 15 residues. V shed 3 bases, J shed 3 bases, and the junction held 5 bases outside the gene matches. Germline loops: CDR1 MDHEN, CDR2 SYDVKM. To note about this clone: Its specificity is not known.

The starting material was peripheral blood, obtained on day 0 of AZD1222 vaccination. The sequence was collected from an adult in good health. This sequence joins TRBV28 and TRBJ2-3, with TRBD2 matching over 8 bases. CDR3 amino acids: CASSLGSGATDTQYF. The CDR3 bases are TGTGCCAGCAGTTTGGGTAGCGGGGCGACAGATACGCAGTATTTT.